This note documents a single TCR beta chain sequence. Its antigen is unknown. No base-level quality is on record; no much larger clone is a single base apart. Genomic DNA was used for TRB sequencing, which was performed with the immunoSEQ assay at survey resolution or with the hsTCRB kit. For the original study's pipeline: The immunoSEQ software handled initial read processing, and the LymphoSeq R package was used for repertoire analyses. Clonality was computed as 1 minus normalized Shannon entropy; Gini coefficient was also calculated for each TRB dataset. Phenotypes of unsorted samples were inferred by mapping TRB sequences from sorted subsets of the recipient or donor onto the same recipient's unsorted samples. Imported from immuneACCESS, the table was reduced by TCRdb to in-frame sequences with V and J called. These copies leave out some clones; in studies compared against another copy, an unresolved V gene accounts for under half, and the cause of the remainder is not known. V, J and clone size are those of that table, while D and trimming were read from the DNA. This sample comprises some 20,000 clones, around 98% of them detected only once. Less than 0.15% of the sample belongs to the ten largest clones.

The CDR3 covers 14 residues, taking in both the cysteine and the phenylalanine. Solely the CDR3 DNA is kept, with 42 bases framed from the first base. For CDR1 and CDR2, the germline V gene lists ENHRY and SYGVKD. The V end loses 3 bases and the J end loses 5 bases, and a stretch of 11 bases separates them. To count as naive, T cells had to be viable CD3+CD4+ or CD3+CD8+ cells with a CCR7+CD45RA+CD45RO-CD95-CD27+CD28+ profile. On the day of marrow donation, related bone marrow donors gave peripheral blood samples. Mononuclear cells from peripheral blood and bone marrow were separated by Ficoll-Hypaque density centrifugation and then cryopreserved. CD4+ and CD8+ T cells, including naive and memory subsets, were sorted by FACS on a FACSAria II. This sample is part of a study of T cells after posttransplantation cyclophosphamide (dated by TCRdb to 2016 to 2017). Concerning the study at large: Using TRB sequencing, the study followed how the T cell repertoire reconstituted after myeloablative bone marrow transplantation in which posttransplantation cyclophosphamide served as GVHD prophylaxis. Because TRA and TRB clonality correlated tightly in roughly nine samples, the subsequent TCR analyses were limited to TRB only. In 3 patients, TRB sequencing was also performed on up to roughly 3 more blood samples taken 2 to 5.2 years after transplant, and in 4 patients, pretransplant blood was also TRB-sequenced. Public TRB sequences were compared against a database of over 3,000 sequences linked to responses to pathogens, tumor antigens, self-antigens and alloantigens. Antigen receptor sequencing was done on samples from 35 PTCy-treated patients and from over 15 related bone marrow donors of those patients. Blood from every one of the 30 to 40 PTCy patients who had 1-year posttransplant specimens underwent TRB sequencing. Points the paper makes about the study in general: Across 40 to 55 patients, TRB clonality was highly associated with recipient CMV seropositivity and CMV reactivation, and diversity in PTCy patients was similar to diversity in CNI/methotrexate controls. Donor-recipient similarity was low at 1-2 months but increased during the first year, and donor CD8+ memory clones often dominated later blood repertoires. The TRB repertoires of T cells infiltrating skin or the GI tract showed only limited overlap with the TRB repertoires found in blood.

The V and J genes are TRBV10-3 and TRBJ1-5; TRBD1 is a possible D gene, resting on 6 matching bases. The sample taken for sequencing was naive CD4+ T cells sorted from PBMCs. The TCR was taken from a man aged 45-65 years in good health, CMV-negative, and a related stem cell transplant donor. CDR3 loop: CAISEDRFDQPQHF. The nucleotide sequence is TGTGCCATCAGTGAAGACAGGTTCGATCAGCCCCAGCATTTT.